This T cell receptor beta chain was identified during a study of Ad26.COV2.S vaccination and SARS-CoV-2 variants. Study information: Vaccine-arm donor from the placebo-controlled COV1001 Ad26.COV2.S trial. Study-wide results and limits: Vaccine recipients showed a spike-specific TCR breadth that was higher than in placebo recipients.

The treatment denotes: roughly 19 received Ad26.COV2.S at low or high dose, single or two shots; about 5 received placebo; per-sample allocation not given. Sampling was performed 63 days after the first vaccine or placebo injection. Sequencing used immunoSEQ multiplex PCR; TCRdb keeps in-frame clones, though not all of them. The sample includes a few hundred thousand clones, 83% of them seen just once. Trimming took off 2 bases at V and 5 bases at J, with 18 bases between the two ends. Germline CDR1 and CDR2: KGHSH and LQKENI. The CDR3 is 16 amino acids. To note about this clone: Its matching antigen is unknown.

The chain has TRBV18 and TRBJ1-1; unclear D gene. This clonotype originated in a person aged 18-65 years who received the Ad26.COV2.S COVID-19 vaccine or a placebo. Sequencing used peripheral blood, obtained in a trial of Ad26.COV2.S vaccine versus placebo. The DNA of the CDR3 is TGTGCCAGCTCACCATCGAGTCGAAAAGCTGGGACTGAAGCTTTCTTT. Translating gives CASSPSSRKAGTEAFF.